Following are 22 T cell receptor beta chains from one sample sequenced in a study of OX40 agonist ivuxolimab in advanced cancers. Assay used: immunoSEQ multiplex PCR; TCRdb lists only in-frame clones, some missing. This table holds 98,000 or so clones, roughly 91% found once. Source: CD4+ or CD8+ T cells sorted from blood, taken in a trial of the OX40 agonist ivuxolimab. The receptors stem from an adult with an advanced solid tumor such as melanoma, head and neck, liver or kidney cancer.

The chain couples TRBV7-9 to TRBJ1-4; a possible D gene is TRBD1 (5 bases). The ends were cut back, 2 bases at V and 8 bases at J, with 12 bases in the middle. CDR1 and CDR2 (germline): SEHNR, FQNEAQ (reference sequence). The CDR3 consists of 14 residues. CDR3 bases: TGTGCCAGCAGCTTAATAGGGACTCGGGAAAAACTGTTTTTT. It specifies CASSLIGTREKLFF.

V gene TRBV6-6 combines with J gene TRBJ2-3, with D maybe TRBD1 (5 bases). This CDR3 is built from 13 residues. Germline assignment: CDR1 MNHNY and CDR2 SVGAGI (reference sequence). Trimming stripped 4 bases from V and 6 bases from J, with 11 bases between. This CDR3 is CASSFPGMDTQYF. CDR3 in DNA: TGTGCCAGCAGTTTCCCAGGGATGGATACGCAGTATTTT.

V usage is TRBV21-1 and J usage is TRBJ1-1. TRBV21-1 is a pseudogene. The CDR3 is 14 residues long. CDR3 nucleotides: TGTGCCAGCAGCAACGGTCGTTGCGGCACTGAAGCTTTCTTT. Protein sequence: CASSNGRCGTEAFF.

This chain uses TRBV5-4 with TRBJ2-7; D is possibly TRBD1 (6 bases). CDR1 is SGHNT, CDR2 YYREEE, per germline (reference sequence). The CDR3 extends over 13 amino acids. With 1 base removed from V and 11 bases from J, the gap between germline ends came to 16 bases. CDR3 in amino acids: CASSLSVGAGEYF. CDR3 bases: TGTGCCAGCAGCTTGTCAGTGGGGGCCGGAGAGTACTTC. Filled out from reference TRBV5-4 and TRBJ2-7, the complete variable domain reads ETGVTQSPTHLIKTRGQQVTLRCSSQSGHNTVSWYQQALGQGPQFIFQYYREEENGRGNFPPRFSGLQFPNYSSELNVNALELDDSALYLCASSLSVGAGEYFGPGTRLTVT.

The V gene is TRBV10-3, the J gene TRBJ2-1; D call uncertain. This CDR3 spans 11 amino acids. The V end was cut by 5 bases, the J end by 9 bases, with 8 bases between. From germline, CDR1 is ENHRY and CDR2 SYGVKD. CDR3: CAISSISEQFF. For the CDR3, the DNA is TGTGCCATCAGTAGTATCAGTGAGCAGTTCTTC.

V and J are TRBV19 and TRBJ2-5; the D gene is possibly TRBD2 (5 bases). Trimming shortened V by 1 base and J by 2 bases, and 8 bases separated the two germline ends. CDR1 is LNHDA, CDR2 SQIVND, per germline (reference sequence). The CDR3 consists of 14 residues. Here the CDR3 reads CASSIGSVQETQYF. DNA of the CDR3: TGTGCCAGTAGTATAGGTAGCGTTCAAGAGACCCAGTACTTC.

V usage is TRBV7-6 and J usage is TRBJ2-3; weak D call: TRBD2 (6 bases). This CDR3 has 14 amino acids. Germline CDR1 SGHVS, CDR2 FNYEAQ. Trimming shortened V by 5 bases and J by 0 bases, and 9 bases separated the two germline ends. CDR3 sequence reads: CASSRRGSTDTQYF. DNA of the CDR3: TGTGCCAGCAGCCGGCGGGGCAGCACAGATACGCAGTATTTT.

The genes are TRBV18 and TRBJ2-5; TRBD2 might be the D (5 bases). V lost 5 bases and J lost 2, with 12 bases in between. Germline CDR1 and CDR2: KGHSH and LQKENI. The CDR3 is made up of 14 amino acids. The CDR3 spells CASSEGVRQETQYF. CDR3 sequence (DNA): TGTGCCAGCTCAGAGGGAGTCCGTCAAGAGACCCAGTACTTC. Supplemented by reference TRBV18 and TRBJ2-5, the full variable domain reads NAGVMQNPRHLVRRRGQEARLRCSPMKGHSHVYWYRQLPEEGLKFMVYLQKENIIDESGMPKERFSAEFPKEGPSILRIQQVVRGDSAAYFCASSEGVRQETQYFGPGTRLLVL.

CDR3 in amino acids: CASSIRASGRLEDEQFF. As DNA, the CDR3 is TGTGCCAGTAGCATTCGGGCTAGCGGGAGGCTAGAGGATGAGCAGTTCTTC. This chain joins TRBV19 and TRBJ2-1; 11 positions agree with TRBD2. V trimming: 6 bases; J trimming: 8 bases; junction bases outside the gene matches: 15. CDR3 length: 17 residues. The germline gives CDR1 LNHDA, CDR2 SQIVND (reference sequence).

This clone was seen a single time. This chain joins TRBV19 and TRBJ1-5; 7 nucleotides align to TRBD1. The germline V gene encodes CDR1 LNHDA and CDR2 SQIVND (reference sequence). Germline trimming cut 9 bases from V and 10 bases from J; bases unmatched to any gene: 12. This CDR3 is 13 amino acids long. CDR3 nucleotide sequence: TGTGCCAGCAGGGGGGGTTTTCTTCAACCCCAGCATTTT. This translates into CASRGGFLQPQHF.

The chain joins TRBV7-9 to TRBJ2-7, with a weak D call TRBD2 (5 bases). Trimming took 3 bases from V and 6 from J, leaving 9 bases between them. CDR1 is SEHNR and CDR2 is FQNEAQ in the germline V gene (reference sequence). CDR3 size: 12 residues. CDR3 residues: CASSFDGIEQYF. CDR3 nucleotides: TGTGCCAGCAGCTTCGACGGGATCGAGCAGTACTTC.

The chain employs TRBV10-1 and TRBJ2-5; 14 bases align to TRBD2. Trimming at V came to 6 bases and at J to 4 bases, leaving 7 bases not matched to a gene. CDR1 and CDR2 from the germline V gene are WNHNN and SYGVQD (reference sequence). The CDR3 is 16 amino acids. DNA of the CDR3: TGCGCCAGCAGCGGGACTAGCGGGAGCCCGAGAGAGACCCAGTACTTC. Residues: CASSGTSGSPRETQYF.

This clone was observed a few times. The CDR3 region is CATSRATKYEQYF. As DNA, the CDR3 is TGTGCCACCAGCAGAGCTACAAAATACGAGCAGTACTTC. The V call is TRBV15, the J call TRBJ2-7, with no clear D. CDR3 length: 13 amino acids. Per germline, CDR1 LNHNV and CDR2 YYDKDF (reference sequence). V lost 1 base and J lost 4, with 8 bases in between.

This clone was counted between two and nine times. CDR3 protein: CASSLAVYVAGGETQYF. Written as DNA, the CDR3 is TGTGCCAGCAGCTTAGCGGTTTATGTAGCGGGAGGAGAGACCCAGTACTTC. The V and J genes are TRBV7-8 and TRBJ2-5, with TRBD2 matching 10 bases. CDR1 is SGHVS and CDR2 is FQNEAQ in the germline V gene. This CDR3 region has 17 residues. The V and J ends lost 0 bases and 4 bases, in that order; junction bases with no gene match: 8. Combining the CDR3 with reference TRBV7-8 and TRBJ2-5 gives the whole variable domain GAGVSQSPRYKVAKRGQDVALRCDPISGHVSLFWYQQALGQGPEFLTYFQNEAQLDKSGLPSDRFFAERPEGSVSTLKIQRTQQEDSAVYLCASSLAVYVAGGETQYFGPGTRLLVL.

This chain joins TRBV28 and TRBJ2-2; TRBD1 agrees at 8 bases. Germline V gene lookup returns CDR1 MDHEN and CDR2 SYDVKM. Trimming removed 6 bases from V and 0 bases from J; junction bases left unmatched: 6. This CDR3 comprises 16 residues. The CDR3 loop reads CASRKSGGPNTGELFF. CDR3 sequence (DNA): TGTGCCAGCAGAAAGTCAGGGGGCCCGAACACCGGGGAGCTGTTTTTT.

The gene calls are TRBV2 and TRBJ2-5; D unresolved. Germline assignment: CDR1 SNHLY and CDR2 FYNNEI. Trimming cost V 4 bases and J 3 bases, with 12 bases left between them. The CDR3 sequence is 14 residues long. CDR3 residues: CASSGFGNKETQYF. The DNA for the CDR3 is TGTGCCAGCAGTGGTTTCGGTAATAAAGAGACCCAGTACTTC.

The V gene is TRBV28, the J gene TRBJ1-4; D possibly corresponds to TRBD1 (5 bases). CDR3 length equals 15 residues. V was clipped by 3 bases and J by 6 bases, with 14 bases between them. Germline assignment: CDR1 MDHEN and CDR2 SYDVKM. The CDR3 nucleotides read TGTGCCAGCAGTTTTCAGGGTTGGGAGCATGAAAAACTGTTTTTT. Translated: CASSFQGWEHEKLFF.

The gene calls are TRBV28 and TRBJ2-7, with TRBD1 matching 10 bases. The V gene's germline CDR1 is MDHEN and CDR2 SYDVKM. Trimming removed 6 bases from V and 3 bases from J; junction bases left unmatched: 8. The CDR3 consists of 15 residues. CDR3 in DNA: TGTGCCAGCAGGGGAGAAGACAGGGGGCTCTACGAGCAGTACTTC. It specifies CASRGEDRGLYEQYF.

The rearrangement uses TRBV10-3 and TRBJ2-3; the match to TRBD1 covers 9 bases. The germline CDR1 and CDR2 sequences are ENHRY and SYGVKD. CDR3 length: 12 amino acids. V dropped 9 bases and J dropped 3; count of bases not matched to a gene: 1. The CDR3 DNA reads as TGTGCCATGGGACAGGGAACAGATACGCAGTATTTT. This codes for CAMGQGTDTQYF.

The chain recombines TRBV2 with TRBJ2-7, with D possibly TRBD1 on 5 matching bases. The CDR3 contains 14 residues. The V and J ends lost 6 bases and 3 bases respectively, with 15 bases between them. CDR1 and CDR2 from the germline V gene are SNHLY and FYNNEI. CDR3 residues: CASRGEQANYEQYF. CDR3 coding DNA: TGTGCCAGCAGAGGGGAACAGGCGAACTACGAGCAGTACTTC. The variable domain in full, completed from reference TRBV2 and TRBJ2-7, reads EPEVTQTPSHQVTQMGQEVILRCVPISNHLYFYWYRQILGQKVEFLVSFYNNEISEKSEIFDDQFSVERPDGSNFTLKIRSTKLEDSAMYFCASRGEQANYEQYFGPGTRLTVT.

The chain employs TRBV18 and TRBJ1-1, with unresolved D. Germline CDR1 KGHSH, CDR2 LQKENI. The CDR3 is made up of 13 amino acids. Trimming cost V 2 bases and J 2 bases, with 6 bases left between them. CDR3 bases: TGTGCCAGCTCACCAGGTCCTAACACTGAAGCTTTCTTT. Its translation: CASSPGPNTEAFF.

The chain employs TRBV7-2 and TRBJ2-3; no clear D gene. The CDR3 is made up of 15 amino acids. CDR1 is SGHTA and CDR2 is FQGNSA in the germline V gene. Trimming stripped 0 bases from V and 2 bases from J, with 9 bases between. The CDR3 is CASSLAGRVTDTQYF. The DNA for the CDR3 is TGTGCCAGCAGCTTAGCGGGCCGGGTCACAGATACGCAGTATTTT.